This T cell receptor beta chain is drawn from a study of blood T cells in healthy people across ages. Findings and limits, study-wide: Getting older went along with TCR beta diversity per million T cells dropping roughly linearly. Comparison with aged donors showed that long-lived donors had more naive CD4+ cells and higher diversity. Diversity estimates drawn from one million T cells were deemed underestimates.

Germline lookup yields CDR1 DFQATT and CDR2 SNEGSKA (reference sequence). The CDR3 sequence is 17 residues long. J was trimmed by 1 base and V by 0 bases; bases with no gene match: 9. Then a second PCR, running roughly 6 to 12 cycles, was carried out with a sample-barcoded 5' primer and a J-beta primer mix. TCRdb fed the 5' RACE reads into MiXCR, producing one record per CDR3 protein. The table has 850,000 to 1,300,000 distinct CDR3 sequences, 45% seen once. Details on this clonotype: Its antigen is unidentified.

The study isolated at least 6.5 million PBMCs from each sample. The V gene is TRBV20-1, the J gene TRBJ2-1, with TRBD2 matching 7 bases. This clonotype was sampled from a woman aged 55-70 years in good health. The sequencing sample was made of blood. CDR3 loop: CSARDLGGSWSYNEQFF. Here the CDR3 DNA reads TGCAGTGCTAGAGATCTTGGCGGGAGTTGGTCCTACAATGAGCAGTTCTTC.